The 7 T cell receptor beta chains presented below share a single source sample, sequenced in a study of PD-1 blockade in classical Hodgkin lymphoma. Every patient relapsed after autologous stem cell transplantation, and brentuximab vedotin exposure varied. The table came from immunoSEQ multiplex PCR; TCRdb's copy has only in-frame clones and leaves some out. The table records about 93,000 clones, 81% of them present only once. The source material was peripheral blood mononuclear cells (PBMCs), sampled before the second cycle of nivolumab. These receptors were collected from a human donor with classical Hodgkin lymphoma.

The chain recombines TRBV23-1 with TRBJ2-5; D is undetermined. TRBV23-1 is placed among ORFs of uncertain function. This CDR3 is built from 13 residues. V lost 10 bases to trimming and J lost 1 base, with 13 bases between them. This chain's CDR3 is CAIGGDLQETQYF. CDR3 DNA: TGCGCCATAGGCGGAGACCTCCAAGAGACCCAGTACTTC.

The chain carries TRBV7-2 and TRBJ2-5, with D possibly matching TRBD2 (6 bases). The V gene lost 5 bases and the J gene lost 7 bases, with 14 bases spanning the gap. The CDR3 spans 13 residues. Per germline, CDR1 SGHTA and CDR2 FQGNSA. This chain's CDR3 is CASSPQEGTTQYF. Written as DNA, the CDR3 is TGTGCCAGCAGCCCCCAGGAGGGGACGACCCAGTACTTC.

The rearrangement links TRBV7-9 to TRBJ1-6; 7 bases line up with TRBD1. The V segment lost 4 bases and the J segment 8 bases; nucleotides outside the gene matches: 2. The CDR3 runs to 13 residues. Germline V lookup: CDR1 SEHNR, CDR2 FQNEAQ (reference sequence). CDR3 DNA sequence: TGTGCCAGCAGCTCTCAGGGGGATTCACCCCTCCACTTT. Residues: CASSSQGDSPLHF.

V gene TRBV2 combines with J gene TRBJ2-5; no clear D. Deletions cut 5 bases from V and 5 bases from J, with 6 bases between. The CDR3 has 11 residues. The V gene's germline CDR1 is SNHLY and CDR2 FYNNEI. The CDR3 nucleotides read TGTGCCAGCAGTTCTATCGAGACCCAGTACTTC. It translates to CASSSIETQYF.

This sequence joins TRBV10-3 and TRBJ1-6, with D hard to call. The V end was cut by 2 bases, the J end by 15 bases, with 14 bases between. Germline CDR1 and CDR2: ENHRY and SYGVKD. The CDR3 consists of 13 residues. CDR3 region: CAISEGPPALLHF. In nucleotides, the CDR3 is TGTGCCATCAGTGAGGGGCCCCCCGCCCTCCTCCACTTT.

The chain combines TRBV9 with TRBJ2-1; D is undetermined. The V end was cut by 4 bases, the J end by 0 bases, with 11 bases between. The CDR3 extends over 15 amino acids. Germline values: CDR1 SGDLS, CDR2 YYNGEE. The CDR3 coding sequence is TGTGCCAGCAGCCCCCTGGCGGCCTCCTACAATGAGCAGTTCTTC. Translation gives CASSPLAASYNEQFF.

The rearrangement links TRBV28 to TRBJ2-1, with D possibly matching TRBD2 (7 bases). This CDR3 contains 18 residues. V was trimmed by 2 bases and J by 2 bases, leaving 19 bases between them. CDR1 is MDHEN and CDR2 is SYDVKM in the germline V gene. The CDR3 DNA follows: TGTGCCAGCAGTTTACTCGATGGTAGGGGGGGTGCCTACAATGAGCAGTTCTTC. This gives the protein CASSLLDGRGGAYNEQFF.